These 29 T cell receptor beta chains originate from one sample sequenced in a study of T cells after yellow fever vaccination. Using its own MiXCR run on the 5' RACE reads, TCRdb lists one record per CDR3 protein. This table has more than 110,000 distinct CDR3 sequences, roughly 6.7% appearing once. The input for sequencing was CD4+ T cells sorted from PBMCs, taken 10 days after the yellow fever booster vaccination. Source of these receptors: a man younger than 40 who received the YFV17D yellow fever vaccine.

This clonotype was detected ten times or more. A read error may explain this, as a much larger clone is one base away. This chain joins TRBV7-2 and TRBJ2-7, with D unclear. Trimming shortened V by 5 bases and J by 2 bases, and 4 bases separated the two germline ends. CDR1 is SGHTA and CDR2 is FQGNSA in the germline V gene. This CDR3 contains 11 residues. As DNA, the CDR3 is TGTGCCAGCAGCCATACCTACGAGCAGTACTTC. It encodes CASSHTYEQYF.

This clonotype was detected many times. The rearrangement uses TRBV25-1 and TRBJ1-1, with D hard to call. The length of the CDR3 is 12 residues. Trimming shortened V by 4 bases and J by 5 bases, and 8 bases separated the two germline ends. Germline CDR1 is MGHDK and CDR2 is SYGVNS. CDR3 residues: CASSGLGTEAFF. CDR3 bases: TGTGCCAGCAGTGGATTAGGTACTGAAGCTTTCTTT.

This clonotype was seen many times. DNA of the CDR3: TGTGCCAGCAGCCAACGTAAACAGAAAGAGACCCAGTACTTC. This gives the protein CASSQRKQKETQYF. This sequence joins TRBV3-1 and TRBJ2-5; unclear D gene. CDR3 length: 14 residues. V lost 2 bases to trimming and J lost 3 bases, with 10 bases between them. Germline V gene sequence: CDR1 LGHDT, CDR2 YNNKEL (reference sequence).

This clonotype has a count of ten or more. The V and J genes are TRBV7-2 and TRBJ1-2; TRBD1 might be the D (6 bases). There are 13 residues in the CDR3. CDR1 is SGHTA and CDR2 is FQGNSA in the germline V gene. Trimming pared 1 base from V and 12 bases from J, leaving 15 bases between. CDR3 DNA: TGTGCCAGCAGCTTAGGGGCCCAGGGGAAGCACACCTTC. It codes for CASSLGAQGKHTF.

This clonotype was counted many times. V gene TRBV21-1 combines with J gene TRBJ2-7. TRBV21-1 counts as a pseudogene. This CDR3 is built from 12 residues. CDR3 nucleotide sequence: TGTGCCAGCAGCAAAGTTTCCTGCGAGCAGTACTTC. Amino acid sequence: CASSKVSCEQYF.

To note about this clonotype: This sequence may be a read error, since a much larger clone differs from it by one base. V and J are TRBV12-3 or TRBV12-4 and TRBJ2-2; 8 nucleotides agree with TRBD1. This CDR3 comprises 17 residues. The CDR3 region has the DNA TGTGCCAGCAGTCCGACCCCAGGGGGCCCAAACACCGGGAAGCTGTTTTTT. Its translation: CASSPTPGGPNTGKLFF.

This clonotype has more than one count but fewer than ten. This chain links TRBV10-3 with TRBJ2-2; D not certain. Looked up from germline, CDR1 is ENHRY and CDR2 is SYGVKD. The CDR3 has 12 residues. V was trimmed by 2 bases and J by 6 bases, leaving 4 bases between them. CDR3: CAISEGPGELFF. The CDR3 DNA reads TGTGCCATCAGTGAGGGCCCCGGGGAGCTGTTTTTT.

This clonotype was counted ten times or more. This chain joins TRBV29-1 and TRBJ1-1, with D perhaps matching TRBD1 (6 bases). The CDR3 has 14 amino acids. CDR1 is SQVTM, CDR2 ANQGSEA, per germline. The V end was cut by 6 bases, the J end by 1 base, with 15 bases between. The CDR3 region is CSVKTGGSNTEAFF. The CDR3 nucleotides are TGCAGCGTAAAGACAGGCGGATCGAACACTGAAGCTTTCTTT.

Ten or more counts support this clonotype. This chain joins TRBV3-1 and TRBJ2-1; D is undetermined. Trimming took off 4 bases at V and 0 bases at J, with 19 bases between the two ends. Germline V gene data show CDR1 as LGHDT and CDR2 as YNNKEL (reference sequence). The CDR3 contains 18 residues. CDR3 sequence reads: CASSLFVSDGYSYNEQFF. CDR3 nucleotides: TGTGCCAGCAGCCTTTTTGTCAGTGACGGGTACTCCTACAATGAGCAGTTCTTC.

This clonotype has a count of ten or more. The chain carries TRBV7-2 and TRBJ2-3; D is uncertain. Germline V gene sequence: CDR1 SGHTA, CDR2 FQGNSA. V gave up 2 bases and J gave up 2 bases, with 5 bases separating them. The CDR3 consists of 13 residues. CDR3 sequence (DNA): TGTGCCAGCAGCTTAATACTCACAGATACGCAGTATTTT. Amino acids: CASSLILTDTQYF.

This clonotype was counted many times. This chain links TRBV10-3 with TRBJ2-7; 11 bases align to TRBD1. The CDR3 is 14 residues long. From germline, CDR1 is ENHRY and CDR2 SYGVKD. Trimming at V came to 5 bases and at J to 9 bases, leaving 9 bases not matched to a gene. For the CDR3, the DNA is TGTGCCATCAGTACCGGGACAGGGGGTTACCGGCAGTACTTC. Its translation: CAISTGTGGYRQYF.

This rearrangement joins TRBV20-1 to TRBJ2-1, with D possibly being TRBD2 (6 bases). This CDR3 contains 16 residues. CDR1 DFQATT and CDR2 SNEGSKA come from the germline V gene (reference sequence). Trimming pared 6 bases from V and 0 bases from J, leaving 18 bases between. CDR3 sequence (DNA): TGCAGTGCGGGTTTACTAGGAGGGGACTCCTACAATGAGCAGTTCTTC. It translates to CSAGLLGGDSYNEQFF.

This clonotype has ten or more counts. The chain recombines TRBV6-2 or TRBV6-3 with TRBJ2-2; no firm D call. Germline CDR1 MNHEY, CDR2 SVGEGT. Trimming took 5 bases from V and 4 from J, leaving 8 bases between them. This CDR3 comprises 13 residues. The CDR3 DNA is TGTGCCAGCAGTGCTATAGTCACCGGGGAGCTGTTTTTT. This codes for CASSAIVTGELFF.

This clonotype was observed a handful of times. J is TRBJ2-3 and V is TRBV20-1, with D maybe TRBD2 (6 bases). The CDR3 contains 15 residues. V was pared by 5 bases and J by 4 bases, with 19 bases between. CDR1 and CDR2 from the germline V gene are DFQATT and SNEGSKA (reference sequence). This CDR3 is CSARGFIGSADTQYF. CDR3 nucleotides: TGCAGTGCTCGGGGCTTTATCGGGAGCGCAGATACGCAGTATTTT.

This clonotype came up many times. J is TRBJ2-7 and V is TRBV7-2, with 10 bases lining up with TRBD2. CDR1 and CDR2 from the germline V gene are SGHTA and FQGNSA. The ends lost 2 bases at V and 1 base at J; junction bases unmatched: 8. This CDR3 comprises 17 residues. CDR3 coding DNA: TGTGCCAGCAGCTTACGTCGGAGCGGGAGGGAATCCTACGAGCAGTACTTC. As protein: CASSLRRSGRESYEQYF. Full variable domain (outside the CDR3, taken from reference TRBV7-2 and TRBJ2-7): GAGVSQSPSNKVTEKGKDVELRCDPISGHTALYWYRQSLGQGLEFLIYFQGNSAPDKSGLPSDRFSAERTGGSVSTLTIQRTQQEDSAVYLCASSLRRSGRESYEQYFGPGTRLTVT.

This clonotype was counted ten times or more. The rearrangement joins TRBV7-2 to TRBJ2-5, with D possibly TRBD1 on 6 matching bases. Looked up from germline, CDR1 is SGHTA and CDR2 is FQGNSA. The germline V and J ends were trimmed by 4 bases and 7 bases, with 13 bases remaining between them. This CDR3 has 13 amino acids. In nucleotides, the CDR3 is TGTGCCAGCAGCTCGACAGGCGCCGGGACCCAGTACTTC. Residues: CASSSTGAGTQYF.

This clonotype was recorded many times. The V and J genes are TRBV6-2 or TRBV6-3 and TRBJ2-2; no clear D gene. The CDR3 is 12 residues long. Germline CDR1 reads MNHEY; CDR2 reads SVGEGT. V lost 6 bases and J 1 base, leaving 3 bases between the germline ends. The CDR3 DNA is TGTGCCAGCAGCCAGAACACCGGGGAGCTGTTTTTT. The encoded protein is CASSQNTGELFF.

At least ten counts were recorded for this clonotype. The rearrangement joins TRBV10-3 to TRBJ2-1; 9 bases fit TRBD2. V was clipped by 10 bases and J by 8 bases; unmatched bases: 18. The CDR3 is 16 residues long. Germline CDR1 ENHRY, CDR2 SYGVKD. CDR3 DNA sequence: TGTGCCACCTCGACGTCATCTAGCGGGATTAGGGATGAGCAGTTCTTC. Translating gives CATSTSSSGIRDEQFF.

In this sample, this clonotype turned up a few times. The rearrangement uses TRBV19 and TRBJ2-7; 9 nucleotides agree with TRBD1. J lost 6 bases, V lost 3 bases, and 9 bases had no gene match. The CDR3 totals 15 residues. Germline V lookup: CDR1 LNHDA, CDR2 SQIVND (reference sequence). The CDR3 DNA is TGTGCCAGTAGTATGTCCGGGACAGGGACGGGCGAGCAGTACTTC. Translation: CASSMSGTGTGEQYF.

The sample holds many counts of this clonotype. This chain joins TRBV12-3 or TRBV12-4 and TRBJ2-1; D is perhaps TRBD1 (6 bases). Trimming took off 6 bases at V and 5 bases at J, with 17 bases between the two ends. The CDR3 is made up of 15 amino acids. The CDR3 nucleotides read TGTGCCAGCAGCCCGACGAGGACAGCTCACAATGAGCAGTTCTTC. It translates to CASSPTRTAHNEQFF.

The CDR3 is CASSQVSGELFF. The CDR3 nucleotides read TGTGCCAGCAGCCAAGTTTCCGGGGAGCTGTTTTTT. The chain uses TRBV4-2 and TRBJ2-2; D is unresolved. This CDR3 spans 12 amino acids. Germline CDR1 is LGHNA and CDR2 is YNFKEQ. V gave up 1 base and J gave up 6 bases, with 3 bases separating them.

At least ten counts were recorded for this clonotype. The chain joins TRBV20-1 to TRBJ2-4; no clear D. The CDR3 is made up of 16 amino acids. The germline V gene has CDR1 DFQATT and CDR2 SNEGSKA (reference sequence). The V end lost 0 bases, the J end lost 1 base, and 13 bases lay between the germline ends. The CDR3 loop reads CSARDLVDFAKNIQYF. The CDR3 coding sequence is TGCAGTGCTAGAGATCTAGTAGATTTCGCCAAAAACATTCAGTACTTC.

There are many counts of this clonotype. This chain uses TRBV25-1 with TRBJ2-7, with D possibly TRBD1 on 5 matching bases. Germline-derived CDR1 and CDR2 are MGHDK and SYGVNS. Trimming shortened V by 6 bases and J by 0 bases, and 9 bases separated the two germline ends. This CDR3 is 13 amino acids long. The CDR3 sequence: CASRTQVSYEQYF. CDR3 nucleotide sequence: TGTGCCAGCAGAACACAGGTCTCCTACGAGCAGTACTTC.

Only a few counts were recorded for this clonotype. This chain joins TRBV5-4 and TRBJ2-5; TRBD2 aligns across 7 bases. The junction had 13 bases not matched to a gene; V was cut back by 0 bases and J by 5 bases. Germline-derived CDR1 and CDR2 are SGHNT and YYREEE (reference sequence). The CDR3 length is 17 residues. CDR3 in DNA: TGTGCCAGCAGCTTGGCCGTTGTAGCGGGCCGGAAGGAGACCCAGTACTTC. As protein: CASSLAVVAGRKETQYF.

This clonotype was observed at least ten times. This rearrangement joins TRBV5-1 to TRBJ2-1; D call uncertain. CDR1 SGHRS and CDR2 YFSETQ come from the germline V gene. The CDR3 is 12 amino acids. Trimming cost V 5 bases and J 10 bases, with 13 bases left between them. The CDR3 sequence: CASRLMGLEQFF. CDR3 coding DNA: TGCGCCAGCAGATTGATGGGTTTGGAGCAGTTCTTC.

This clonotype showed up many times. The chain has TRBV11-2 and TRBJ2-3; no firm D call. Germline V gene sequence: CDR1 SGHAT, CDR2 FQNNGV. The V end lost 8 bases, the J end lost 4 bases, and 16 bases lay between the germline ends. The CDR3 is made up of 14 amino acids. Here the CDR3 DNA reads TGTGCCAGCGAGTGGTACCCTAGGGCAGATACGCAGTATTTT. Its protein product is CASEWYPRADTQYF.

This clonotype was seen repeatedly, ten times or more. This chain joins TRBV7-2 and TRBJ2-7; 12 bases line up with TRBD2. The germline gives CDR1 SGHTA, CDR2 FQGNSA. The junction had 5 bases not matched to a gene; V was cut back by 0 bases and J by 5 bases. The CDR3 is 16 residues long. The CDR3, as DNA: TGTGCCAGCAGCTTAGCATACCTAGCGGGAGGGAACGAGCAGTACTTC. It codes for CASSLAYLAGGNEQYF.

This clonotype appeared many times. The V and J genes are TRBV20-1 and TRBJ2-1; possible D gene TRBD2, 7 bases. CDR3 size: 14 residues. V lost 8 bases to trimming and J lost 4 bases, with 18 bases between them. CDR1 and CDR2 (germline): DFQATT, SNEGSKA (reference sequence). The CDR3 DNA reads TGCAGTCCCCTGGGAGGGGGAGGGTACAATGAGCAGTTCTTC. It yields the protein CSPLGGGGYNEQFF.

The sample holds many counts of this clonotype. The V call is TRBV4-3, the J call TRBJ2-3, with D possibly being TRBD1 (6 bases). Germline V CDR1 and CDR2: LGHNA, YSLEER. Trimming cost V 3 bases and J 6 bases, with 19 bases left between them. The CDR3 consists of 16 residues. CDR3 sequence reads: CASSQSPGQKGDTQYF. The DNA of the CDR3 is TGCGCCAGCAGCCAGTCTCCGGGACAAAAAGGGGATACGCAGTATTTT.